This T cell receptor beta chain was retrieved from a study of T cell responses to AZD1222 COVID-19 vaccine. Sequenced by immunoSEQ multiplex PCR; TCRdb stores in-frame clones only, minus some. The table has 100,000 to 150,000 clones, approximately 92% seen once. CDR3 size: 13 residues. The germline gives CDR1 SGHTA, CDR2 FQGNSA. The sequencing here drew on peripheral blood, taken 28 days after the second AZD1222 dose. The chain employs TRBV7-2 and TRBJ2-5; 9 bases align to TRBD2. The receptor comes from an adult who received the AZD1222 COVID-19 vaccine. The CDR3 loop is CSVAGGRRETQYF. The DNA for the CDR3 is TGTTCTGTCGCGGGGGGGCGACGGGAGACCCAGTACTTC. Looking up the rest from reference TRBV7-2 and TRBJ2-5 gives the full variable domain: GAGVSQSPSNKVTEKGKDVELRCDPISGHTALYWYRQSLGQGLEFLIYFQGNSAPDKSGLPSDRFSAERTGGSVSTLTIQRTQQEDSAVYLCSVAGGRRETQYFGPGTRLLVL.